The next 9 T cell receptor beta chains were all read from a single sample in a study of a mutant IDH1 vaccine in newly diagnosed glioma. Measured with immunoSEQ multiplex PCR; TCRdb has only the in-frame clones, and not every one. The sample records about 60,000 clones, around 80% being singletons. As to time point: week 35, safety follow-up. Topical imiquimod accompanied each vaccine dose, which consisted of 300 ug of mutant IDH1 20-mer peptide. No antigen has been assigned to these receptors. Sequenced here: PBMCs, sampled from a glioma patient whose treatment included an IDH1 peptide vaccine. The receptors come from a man aged 25-45 years with glioma.

This chain links TRBV18 with TRBJ1-3; D is undetermined. V was clipped by 2 bases and J by 0 bases, with 5 bases between them. Germline V gene data show CDR1 as KGHSH and CDR2 as LQKENI. The CDR3 length is 14 residues. CDR3 in amino acids: CASSPSVSGNTIYF. CDR3 nucleotide sequence: TGTGCCAGCTCACCAAGCGTCTCTGGAAACACCATATATTTT.

The chain links TRBV5-1 to TRBJ2-7; TRBD1 agrees at 8 bases. After removal of 4 bases from V and 0 bases from J, the junction contained 9 bases not matched to a gene. This CDR3 is built from 16 residues. Germline V CDR1 and CDR2: SGHRS, YFSETQ. CDR3 in DNA: TGCGCCAGCAGCCCTAGGACAGGGAGTGACTCCTACGAGCAGTACTTC. Translating gives CASSPRTGSDSYEQYF.

The chain couples TRBV9 to TRBJ2-1, with 7 positions matching TRBD1. Trimming took 6 bases from V and 0 from J; bases not matched to a gene: 6. The germline gives CDR1 SGDLS, CDR2 YYNGEE. This CDR3 contains 15 residues. The CDR3, as DNA: TGTGCCAGCAATAGGGACAGCCACTCCTACAATGAGCAGTTCTTC. The encoded protein is CASNRDSHSYNEQFF.

The chain recombines TRBV6-5 with TRBJ1-2, with TRBD1 as a possible D gene (6 bases). Germline CDR1 is MNHEY and CDR2 is SVGAGI. Trimming stripped 6 bases from V and 7 bases from J, with 12 bases between. CDR3 size: 12 residues. CDR3 sequence reads: CASRNSRGGYTF. In DNA, the CDR3 is TGTGCCAGCAGAAACTCCAGGGGTGGCTACACCTTC.

The V call is TRBV4-1, the J call TRBJ1-1, with D hard to call. CDR3 size: 14 residues. The V and J ends lost 4 bases and 5 bases respectively, with 14 bases between them. CDR1 is MGHRA, CDR2 YSYEKL, per germline. CDR3 bases: TGCGCCAGCAGCCGGACCGGTACTGTTACTGAAGCTTTCTTT. Protein: CASSRTGTVTEAFF.

The rearrangement joins TRBV9 to TRBJ1-4; TRBD1 matches 10 bases. In germline, CDR1 is SGDLS, CDR2 YYNGEE. The CDR3 is 14 residues long. J was trimmed by 10 bases and V by 2 bases; bases with no gene match: 5. CDR3 protein: CASSVGTGEGKLFF. The CDR3 coding sequence is TGTGCCAGCAGCGTGGGGACAGGGGAGGGAAAACTGTTTTTT.

The chain uses TRBV5-1 and TRBJ1-6; possibly TRBD1 for D (6 bases). The CDR3 loop spans 16 amino acids. The V and J ends lost 3 bases and 8 bases respectively, with 18 bases between them. Germline V gene data show CDR1 as SGHRS and CDR2 as YFSETQ. The CDR3 DNA sequence: TGCGCCAGCAGCTCGGGAGGGGGGATAATGGATTCACCCCTCCACTTT. This sequence encodes CASSSGGGIMDSPLHF.

This clone was seen only once. The rearrangement links TRBV7-9 to TRBJ2-7, with unresolved D. The CDR3 spans 15 residues. CDR1 and CDR2 from the germline V gene are SEHNR and FQNEAQ (reference sequence). V dropped 5 bases and J dropped 6 bases, with 20 bases sitting between them. CDR3 bases: TGTGCCAGCAGCCCATCAAGCTCCCCGGAACCCGAGCAGTACTTC. This encodes CASSPSSSPEPEQYF.

The chain combines TRBV5-1 with TRBJ2-2; 11 nucleotides agree with TRBD1. With 3 bases clipped from V and 5 bases from J, the junction kept 3 bases outside the gene matches. The CDR3 is 15 residues long. Germline CDR1 and CDR2: SGHRS and YFSETQ. CDR3 bases: TGCGCCAGCAGCTCGGGACAGGGGGATACCGGGGAGCTGTTTTTT. It yields the protein CASSSGQGDTGELFF.